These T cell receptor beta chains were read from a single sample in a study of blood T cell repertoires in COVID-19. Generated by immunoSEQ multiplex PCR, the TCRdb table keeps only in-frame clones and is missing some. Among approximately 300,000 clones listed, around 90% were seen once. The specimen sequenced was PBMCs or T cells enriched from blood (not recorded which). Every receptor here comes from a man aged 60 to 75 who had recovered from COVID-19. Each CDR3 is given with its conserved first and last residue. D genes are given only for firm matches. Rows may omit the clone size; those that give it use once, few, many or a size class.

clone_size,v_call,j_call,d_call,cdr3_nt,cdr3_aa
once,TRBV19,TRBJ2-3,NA,TGTGCCAGTAGTATGTCTTTAGGGGCAGATACGCAGTATTTT,CASSMSLGADTQYF
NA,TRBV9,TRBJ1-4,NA,TGTGCCAGCAGCGCCTCGGCGGGGAGAGAAAAACTGTTTTTT,CASSASAGREKLFF
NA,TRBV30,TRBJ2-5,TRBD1,TGTGCCTGGACTCGGGGACAGGGATGGGACCAGTACTTC,CAWTRGQGWDQYF
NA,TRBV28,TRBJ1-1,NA,TGTGCCAGCATTCTTAGCACTGAAGCTTTCTTT,CASILSTEAFF
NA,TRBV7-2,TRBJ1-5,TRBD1,TGTGCCAGCAGCTTAGCGTCAAATAACCGGGACAGGGCACACTATAGCAATCAGCCCCAGCATTTT,CASSLASNNRDRAHYSNQPQHF
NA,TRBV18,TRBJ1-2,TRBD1,TGTGCCAGCTCACAGGGACAGGACCTTAACTATGGCTACACCTTC,CASSQGQDLNYGYTF
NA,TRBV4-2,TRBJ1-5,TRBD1,TGTGCCAGCAGCCAGGGGACAGGGTATAGCAATCAGCCCCAGCATTTT,CASSQGTGYSNQPQHF
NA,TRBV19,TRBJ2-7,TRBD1,TGTGCCAGTAGTACCCACCACCGAGGACAGGGTGGCGAGCAGTACTTC,CASSTHHRGQGGEQYF
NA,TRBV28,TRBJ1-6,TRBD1,TGTGCCAGCAGTTTAGTACAGGGGGCCCTCAGGTACTATAATTCACCCCTCCACTTT,CASSLVQGALRYYNSPLHF
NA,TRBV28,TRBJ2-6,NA,TGTGCCAGCAGGGTAACAGGGCCCTCTTCTGGGGCCAACGTCCTGACTTTC,CASRVTGPSSGANVLTF
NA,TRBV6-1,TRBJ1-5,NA,TGTGCCAGCAGTGACAGGCGGCCAGGGTGGACGTTGATTCAGCCCCAGCATTTT,CASSDRRPGWTLIQPQHF
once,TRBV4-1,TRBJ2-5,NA,TGCGCCAGCAGCAGGGGGTCCCCCCAAGAGACCCAGTACTTC,CASSRGSPQETQYF
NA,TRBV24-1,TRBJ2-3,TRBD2,TGTGCCACCAGTGATTCCGGACGACTAGCGGGAGATTCAGATACGCAGTATTTT,CATSDSGRLAGDSDTQYF
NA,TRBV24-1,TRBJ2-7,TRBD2,TGTGCCACCAGTGAATTAGCGGGAGGGTTCTACGAGCAGTACTTC,CATSELAGGFYEQYF
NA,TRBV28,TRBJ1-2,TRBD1,TGTGCCAGCAGTTTACGGGACAGGGTAACGCATGGCTACACCTTC,CASSLRDRVTHGYTF
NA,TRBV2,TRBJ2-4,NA,TGTGCCAGCAGGACTACAGAAGCACTAGCCAAAAACATTCAGTACTTC,CASRTTEALAKNIQYF
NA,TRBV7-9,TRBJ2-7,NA,TGTGCCAGCAGCTTGTCTAGTATTTCCTACGAGCAGTACTTC,CASSLSSISYEQYF
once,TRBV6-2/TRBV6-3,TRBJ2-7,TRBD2,TGTGCCAGCAGTAACACTAGCGGGAGTAGATACGAGCAGTACTTC,CASSNTSGSRYEQYF
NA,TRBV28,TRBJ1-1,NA,TGTGCCAGCAGTTCACTTCGGAGGGCTTTCTTT,CASSSLRRAFF
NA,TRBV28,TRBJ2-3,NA,TGTGCCAGCAGTTTATTTTATGGCAGGGGCCCAGATACGCAGTATTTT,CASSLFYGRGPDTQYF
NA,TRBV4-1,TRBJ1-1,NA,TGCGCCAGCAGCCAAGATGGGGGGGTTTGGACTGAAGCTTTCTTT,CASSQDGGVWTEAFF
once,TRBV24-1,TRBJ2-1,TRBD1,TGTGCCACCAGTGATCCCGGGACAGGGGGATACAATGAGCAGTTCTTC,CATSDPGTGGYNEQFF
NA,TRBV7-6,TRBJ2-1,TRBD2,TGTGCCAGCAGCTTCACCGGGACTAGCGGGGTATACAATGAGCAGTTCTTC,CASSFTGTSGVYNEQFF
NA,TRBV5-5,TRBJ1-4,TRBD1,TGTGCCAGCAGCCCAAGGACAGGGGGTACTAATGAAAAACTGTTTTTT,CASSPRTGGTNEKLFF
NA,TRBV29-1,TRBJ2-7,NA,TGCAGCGGAGTCACAGGGTCGAGCTCCTACGAGCAGTACTTC,CSGVTGSSSYEQYF
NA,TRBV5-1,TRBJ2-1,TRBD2,TGCGCCAGCAGCTCGGGAGCGGGAGGCCCCTACAATGAGCAGTTCTTC,CASSSGAGGPYNEQFF
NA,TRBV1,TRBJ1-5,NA,TGCACCAGCAGCCAGGAGGGGACAGAACATAGCAATCAGCCCCAGCATTTT,CTSSQEGTEHSNQPQHF
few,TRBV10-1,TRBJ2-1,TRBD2,TGCGCCAGCAGTGAGTCGAGCGGGAGATTGGGTGAGCAGTTCTTC,CASSESSGRLGEQFF
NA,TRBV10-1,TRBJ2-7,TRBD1,TGCGCCAGCAGTGAGTCAAGGACAGGGGGCATCTACGAGCAGTACTTC,CASSESRTGGIYEQYF
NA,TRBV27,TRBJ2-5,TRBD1,TGTGCCAGCAGTTTTCGCGGACAGGGCTGGGAGACCCAGTACTTC,CASSFRGQGWETQYF
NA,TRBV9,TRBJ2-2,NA,TGTGCCAGCAGCATCATAGCGGCCACCAGGAACACCGGGGAGCTGTTTTTT,CASSIIAATRNTGELFF
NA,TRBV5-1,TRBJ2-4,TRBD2,TGCGCCAGCAGCTTGTGGGCGGGACTAGCGGCGGACATTCAGTACTTC,CASSLWAGLAADIQYF
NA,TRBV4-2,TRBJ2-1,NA,TGTGCCAGCAGCCAAGTTTTAAGCGGACTCTACAATGAGCAGTTCTTC,CASSQVLSGLYNEQFF
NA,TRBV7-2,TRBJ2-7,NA,TGTGCCAGCAGCTTGCTAGTTCTTTACGAGCAGTACTTC,CASSLLVLYEQYF
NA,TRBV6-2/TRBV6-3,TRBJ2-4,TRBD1,TGTGCCAGCAGTAACACAGACAGGGACATTCAGTACTTC,CASSNTDRDIQYF
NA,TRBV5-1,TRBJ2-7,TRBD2,TGCGCCAGCAGCTTGGGACTAGCGGATTCCTACGAGCAGTACTTC,CASSLGLADSYEQYF
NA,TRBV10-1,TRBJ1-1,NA,TGCGCCAGCGCGGACAGAGACACTGAAGCTTTCTTT,CASADRDTEAFF
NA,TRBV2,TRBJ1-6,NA,TGTGCCAGCAAGCTCAGAGACACCAGCTCCTATAATTCACCCCTCCACTTT,CASKLRDTSSYNSPLHF